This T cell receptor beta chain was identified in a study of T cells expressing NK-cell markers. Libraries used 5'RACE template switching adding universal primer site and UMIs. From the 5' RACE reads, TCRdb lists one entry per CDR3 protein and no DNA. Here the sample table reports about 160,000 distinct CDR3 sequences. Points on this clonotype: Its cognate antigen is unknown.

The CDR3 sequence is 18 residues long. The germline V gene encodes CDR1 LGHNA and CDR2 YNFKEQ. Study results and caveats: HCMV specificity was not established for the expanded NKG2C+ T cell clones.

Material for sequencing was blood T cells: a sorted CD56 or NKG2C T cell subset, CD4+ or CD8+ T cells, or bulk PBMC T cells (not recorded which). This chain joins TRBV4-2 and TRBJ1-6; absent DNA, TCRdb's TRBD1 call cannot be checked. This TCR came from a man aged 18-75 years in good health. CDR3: CASSPLGQGEVGNSPLHF.